The clone carrying this TCR beta chain was observed many times. Antigen: not known. The V end lost 3 bases, the J end lost 1 base, and 10 bases lay between the germline ends. The CDR3 is made up of 15 amino acids. Germline V gives CDR1 MGHRA, CDR2 YSYEKL. The study left out patients who had uncontrolled infection, other autoimmune disease, pregnancy or lactation. Fresh 10 ml peripheral blood yielded PBMCs. The sample comes from a study of T cells in Graves' hyperthyroidism and ophthalmopathy. The study, taken as a whole, reports: From stable hyperthyroidism, ophthalmopathy was separated by a 13 V-J model.

Amplified TCR beta CDR3 regions came from RNA transcripts. The primer set for the first-round RT-PCR of the TCR CDR3 was HTBI. One entry per CDR3 protein results from TCRdb running MiXCR on the multiplex PCR reads. The sample contains 330,000 or so distinct CDR3 sequences, less than 20% of which appear only once. The sequence was obtained from a woman aged 40 to 50 with Graves' ophthalmopathy. Specimen: blood. The genes are TRBV4-1 and TRBJ1-3, with D possibly being TRBD1 (5 bases). The CDR3 protein is CASSQGLNSGNTIYF. In nucleotides, the CDR3 is TGCGCCAGCAGCCAGGGGCTTAATTCTGGAAACACCATATATTTT.